The 23 T cell receptor beta chains given below trace back to one sample, sequenced in a study of blood T cell repertoires in COVID-19 (dated by TCRdb to 2019 to 2021). The method was the immunoSEQ multiplex PCR assay. TCRdb obtained this table from immuneACCESS and retained in-frame rearrangements with V and J assigned. These tables miss some clones; where compared with another copy, unresolved V genes account for less than half of the shortfall, and the remainder is unexplained. This sample comprises roughly 270,000 clones, roughly 85% of them detected only once. 2.5% of the sample is in the top ten clones. Sequencing used PBMCs or T cells enriched from blood (not recorded which). These receptor sequences come from a woman between 50 and 59 years old who had recovered from COVID-19.

Here the CDR3 reads CASKPLDRGVGKEEQFF. The CDR3 DNA reads TGTGCCAGCAAGCCCCTGGACAGGGGCGTCGGGAAGGAGGAGCAGTTCTTC. This chain connects TRBV25-1 to TRBJ2-1, with TRBD1 identical over 9 bases. The CDR3 length is 17 residues. Germline CDR1 and CDR2: MGHDK and SYGVNS. J lost 10 bases, V lost 7 bases, and 20 bases had no gene match.

This clone is a singleton in its sample. The rearrangement joins TRBV28 to TRBJ2-7, with 13 bases aligning to TRBD2. CDR3 size: 15 residues. J lost 2 bases, V lost 3 bases, and 1 base had no gene match. Germline loops: CDR1 MDHEN, CDR2 SYDVKM. The CDR3 DNA is TGTGCCAGCAGTTTGGGGACTAGCGGGACCTACGAGCAGTACTTC. This encodes CASSLGTSGTYEQYF. The whole variable domain, remainder taken from reference TRBV28 and TRBJ2-7, is DVKVTQSSRYLVKRTGEKVFLECVQDMDHENMFWYRQDPGLGLRLIYFSYDVKMKEKGDIPEGYSVSREKKERFSLILESASTNQTSMYLCASSLGTSGTYEQYFGPGTRLTVT.

V usage is TRBV9 and J usage is TRBJ2-2; D ambiguous. Germline V lookup: CDR1 SGDLS, CDR2 YYNGEE. V was shortened by 2 bases and J by 5 bases, with 7 bases between the two germline ends. The CDR3 totals 13 residues. This CDR3 is CASSVAETGELFF. CDR3 sequence (DNA): TGTGCCAGCAGCGTCGCGGAAACCGGGGAGCTGTTTTTT.

The rearrangement uses TRBV10-1 and TRBJ1-5; no clear D. Trimming took off 6 bases at V and 2 bases at J, with 8 bases between the two ends. The CDR3 totals 13 residues. Germline CDR1 WNHNN, CDR2 SYGVQD (reference sequence). CDR3 protein: CASSGNRNQPQHF. The CDR3, as DNA: TGCGCCAGCAGCGGGAATCGCAATCAGCCCCAGCATTTT.

CDR3 nucleotides: TGTGCCAGCAGTGAAAACCTGGGACAGGGAGGGAGAGAGACCCAGTACTTC. Protein: CASSENLGQGGRETQYF. The chain couples TRBV6-1 to TRBJ2-5, with 9 bases matching TRBD1. CDR3 length: 17 amino acids. J was trimmed by 4 bases and V by 2 bases; bases with no gene match: 11. Germline loops: CDR1 MNHNS, CDR2 SASEGT.

The chain couples TRBV5-6 to TRBJ1-4; 7 bases match TRBD1. The germline V gene has CDR1 SGHDT and CDR2 YYEEEE. The CDR3 has 16 amino acids. Trimming cost V 1 base and J 8 bases; bases outside gene matches: 11. The CDR3 coding sequence is TGTGCCAGCAGCTTGATGTCGACAGGGTTCGGCGAAAAACTGTTTTTT. Translation: CASSLMSTGFGEKLFF.

V gene TRBV6-6 combines with J gene TRBJ2-5; D remains ambiguous. Germline V gives CDR1 MNHNY, CDR2 SVGAGI (reference sequence). The ends were cut back, 4 bases at V and 2 bases at J, with 2 bases in the middle. The CDR3 is made up of 11 amino acids. CDR3 in amino acids: CASSLQETQYF. In DNA form, the CDR3 reads TGTGCCAGCAGTTTACAAGAGACCCAGTACTTC.

V and J are TRBV6-1 and TRBJ2-7; D possibly corresponds to TRBD2 (6 bases). The CDR3 sequence is 16 residues long. The germline V gene has CDR1 MNHNS and CDR2 SASEGT. Between the trimmed V and J ends, which lost 2 bases and 4 bases, there was a span of 18 bases. The CDR3 reads CASSERGTPILYEQYF. CDR3 sequence (DNA): TGTGCCAGCAGTGAACGGGGGACTCCTATACTTTACGAGCAGTACTTC.

The rearrangement uses TRBV29-1 and TRBJ2-5, with D possibly being TRBD2 (6 bases). CDR3 length equals 14 residues. V was pared by 4 bases and J by 4 bases, with 16 bases between. CDR1 is SQVTM and CDR2 is ANQGSEA in the germline V gene. In DNA form, the CDR3 reads TGCAGCGTTGTCGGAGGGGCGGTACGAGAGACCCAGTACTTC. Encoded protein: CSVVGGAVRETQYF.

The CDR3 DNA reads TGCGCCAGCAGTGACCGGTTGAGGTCCTATAATTCACCCCTCCACTTT. Amino acid sequence: CASSDRLRSYNSPLHF. This chain links TRBV10-2 with TRBJ1-6, with D uncertain. This CDR3 comprises 16 residues. The V and J ends lost 3 bases and 1 base respectively, with 10 bases between them. The germline V gene has CDR1 WSHSY and CDR2 SAAADI.

This CDR3 is CASSESGTAMNTEAFF. DNA for the CDR3: TGCGCCAGCAGTGAGTCTGGGACAGCTATGAACACTGAAGCTTTCTTT. This chain connects TRBV10-2 to TRBJ1-1; 7 bases are a match to TRBD1. The CDR3 length is 16 residues. V gave up 0 bases and J gave up 0 bases; unmatched junction bases: 4. In germline, CDR1 is WSHSY, CDR2 SAAADI.

V is TRBV4-1 and J is TRBJ1-5; tentative D call: TRBD1 (6 bases). This CDR3 spans 14 amino acids. Germline-derived CDR1 and CDR2 are MGHRA and YSYEKL. Trimming cost V 0 bases and J 7 bases, with 10 bases left between them. In DNA form, the CDR3 reads TGCGCCAGCAGCCAAGAGATGGGGGCACAGCCCCAGCATTTT. Amino acid sequence: CASSQEMGAQPQHF.

The chain carries TRBV10-3 and TRBJ1-1; perhaps TRBD1 as D (5 bases). Germline CDR1 and CDR2: ENHRY and SYGVKD. The CDR3 is 15 residues long. V was trimmed by 4 bases and J by 6 bases, leaving 18 bases between them. The CDR3: CAISGSQGGVSEAFF. In DNA form, the CDR3 reads TGTGCCATCAGTGGGTCCCAGGGCGGTGTCTCTGAAGCTTTCTTT.

The V call is TRBV5-1, the J call TRBJ2-6, with D maybe TRBD1 (5 bases). The CDR3 length is 17 residues. The germline CDR1 and CDR2 sequences are SGHRS and YFSETQ. The V gene lost 0 bases and the J gene lost 0 bases, with 10 bases spanning the gap. In DNA, the CDR3 is TGCGCCAGCAGCTTGGAGGGGATCAGCTCTGGGGCCAACGTCCTGACTTTC. It yields the protein CASSLEGISSGANVLTF.

The chain combines TRBV7-3 with TRBJ2-2; tentative D call: TRBD2 (7 bases). The V end lost 5 bases, the J end lost 7 bases, and 23 bases lay between the germline ends. CDR1 and CDR2 from the germline V gene are SGHTA and FQGTGA. The length of the CDR3 is 17 residues. The CDR3 loop reads CASSPSRRGAQIGELFF. In DNA, the CDR3 is TGTGCCAGCAGCCCTTCGCGACGGGGGGCGCAAATCGGGGAGCTGTTTTTT.

The chain is built from TRBV24-1 and TRBJ2-5, with TRBD2 matching 8 bases. The CDR3 has 14 residues. The junction had 6 bases not matched to a gene; V was cut back by 6 bases and J by 4 bases. CDR1 and CDR2 from the germline V gene are KGHDR and SFDVKD. CDR3 bases: TGTGCCACCAGTCCCGGGGGGGGACGAGAGACCCAGTACTTC. This gives the protein CATSPGGGRETQYF.

V usage is TRBV12-5 and J usage is TRBJ2-3, with 9 bases identical to TRBD1. Germline CDR1 is LGHNT and CDR2 is FRNRAP. The V segment lost 1 base and the J segment 2 bases; nucleotides outside the gene matches: 22. The CDR3 contains 22 residues. The CDR3 loop reads CASGLAKIPRTGDPSYTDTQYF. For the CDR3, the DNA is TGTGCTAGTGGTTTGGCCAAAATCCCCCGGACAGGGGACCCCTCATACACAGATACGCAGTATTTT.

CDR3 coding DNA: TGTGCCAGCAGCCCCCTGTTTCGGAGGAACACTGAAGCTTTCTTT. It specifies CASSPLFRRNTEAFF. The V call is TRBV7-2, the J call TRBJ1-1; D remains unclear. This CDR3 region has 15 residues. With 5 bases removed from V and 1 base from J, the gap between germline ends came to 14 bases. Germline CDR1 is SGHTA and CDR2 is FQGNSA.

V is TRBV7-6 and J is TRBJ2-5; tentatively, D is TRBD2 (6 bases). This CDR3 region has 15 residues. Trimming left V 5 bases short and J 2 bases short, with 15 bases between. Germline CDR1 reads SGHVS; CDR2 reads FNYEAQ. The DNA for the CDR3 is TGTGCCAGCAGCCAAGTTAGCGGCACTCAAGAGACCCAGTACTTC. This translates into CASSQVSGTQETQYF.

This CDR3 is CASSINPRRSNTIYF. The CDR3 nucleotides read TGTGCCAGTAGTATAAACCCCCGCAGATCAAACACCATATATTTT. The chain employs TRBV19 and TRBJ1-3; no definite D call. V was trimmed by 2 bases and J by 6 bases, leaving 14 bases between them. Germline CDR1 is LNHDA and CDR2 is SQIVND (reference sequence). The CDR3 is 15 amino acids.

The V gene is TRBV18, the J gene TRBJ1-1, with D unclear. The V gene lost 6 bases and the J gene lost 1 base, with 12 bases spanning the gap. Germline CDR1 reads KGHSH; CDR2 reads LQKENI. The CDR3 extends over 14 amino acids. The CDR3: CASSLVGRNTEAFF. CDR3 DNA: TGTGCCAGCTCCCTCGTGGGCAGGAACACTGAAGCTTTCTTT.

The chain joins TRBV5-6 to TRBJ1-5; D is uncertain. CDR3 size: 16 residues. Germline V gives CDR1 SGHDT, CDR2 YYEEEE. Trimming removed 3 bases at V and 9 bases at J, with 22 bases between. CDR3 amino acids: CASSSQKEGGRPPQHF. In nucleotides, the CDR3 is TGTGCCAGCAGCTCCCAAAAGGAGGGAGGGAGGCCGCCCCAGCATTTT.

As concerns this clone: The sample carries other DNA sequences with the same CDR3. The rearrangement uses TRBV27 and TRBJ1-2; unclear D gene. Per the germline V gene, CDR1 is MNHEY and CDR2 is SMNVEV (reference sequence). V was trimmed by 2 bases and J by 2 bases, leaving 6 bases between them. This CDR3 spans 13 amino acids. The CDR3 DNA sequence: TGTGCCAGCAGTTTAGGTCAGAACTATGGCTACACCTTC. Translated, it gives CASSLGQNYGYTF.